These T cell receptor beta chains were read from a single sample in a study of cytomegalovirus exposure and HLA in healthy donors. Method: immunoSEQ multiplex PCR; TCRdb's copy keeps in-frame clones and lacks some. This table holds approximately 100,000 clones, roughly 70% found once. The material sequenced was PBMCs. The receptor source for this set is a male donor in good health and CMV-seropositive. Each CDR3 is given with its conserved first and last residue. The order of the fields is V gene, J gene, CDR3 length, clone size, CDR3 protein. Where a row states a size, it is once, few, many or the class of an expanded clone; other rows omit it.

TRBV30	TRBJ2-4	12	NA	CAWATGNGIQYF
TRBV28	TRBJ1-5	16	NA	CASRRWTEKLNQPQHF
TRBV4-1	TRBJ2-3	18	NA	CASSQYPGTGPRGDTQYF
TRBV5-6	TRBJ1-5	12	NA	CASSFGDQPQHF
TRBV18	TRBJ1-5	13	NA	CASSGVWNQPQHF
TRBV29-1	TRBJ1-1	13	NA	CSTAAGGSTEAFF
TRBV6-5	TRBJ1-1	13	few	CASSRQVNTEAFF
TRBV5-6	TRBJ1-2	13	NA	CASSSQGADGYTF
TRBV6-5	TRBJ2-1	15	NA	CASSPSVYSYNEQFF
TRBV28	TRBJ2-1	16	NA	CASSTRLAVGYNEQFF
TRBV9	TRBJ2-3	14	NA	CATPGYSYTDTQYF
TRBV4-1	TRBJ2-7	16	NA	CASSQKGQPSSYEQYF
TRBV7-2	TRBJ1-4	15	NA	CASSSEGTVGLQLFF
TRBV11-3	TRBJ2-7	13	NA	CASSLGGSYEQYF
TRBV27	TRBJ2-7	10	NA	CASSPCEQYF
TRBV5-1	TRBJ2-1	16	NA	CASSLLGQGGYNEQFF
TRBV6-5	TRBJ1-4	14	NA	CASSYVRANEKLFF
TRBV28	TRBJ2-2	15	NA	CASSYRGWYTGELFF
TRBV11-2	TRBJ1-4	15	NA	CASSLVRGTNEKLFF
TRBV2	TRBJ2-1	15	NA	CASRRGQGINNEQFF
TRBV29-1	TRBJ2-3	16	NA	CSAETRASGVRDTQYF
TRBV27	TRBJ2-7	12	once	CASSTSGDEQYF